This T cell receptor (beta chain) emerged from a study of cytomegalovirus exposure and HLA in healthy donors. Study at large: The use of the same platform for the roughly 110 validation repertoires and the 550 to 700 first-cohort repertoires was reported by a later analysis. Findings and limits, study-wide: First-cohort TCR clusters were later found to tend to co-occur in the approximately 120 validation repertoires. Most TCR sequences showed up rarely, but some public TCRs showed up in many donors.

Trimming removed 3 bases from V and 4 bases from J, with 9 bases in between. Germline V gene sequence: CDR1 MNHEY, CDR2 SVGAGI. The CDR3 contains 14 residues. Some clones are missing from TCRdb's copy, which holds only in-frame ones; the method was immunoSEQ multiplex PCR. Of 95,000 to 150,000 clones detected, 70% to 90% appear once; the ten largest clones hold about 1.9%. The donors formed part of the roughly 110-subject validation cohort, distinct from the roughly 630-subject first cohort. About this clone: What it recognizes is unknown.

The sequencing input was PBMCs. This TCR was recovered from a woman in her late teens or twenties in good health and CMV-seronegative. The chain carries TRBV6-5 and TRBJ2-2; no reliable D call. The CDR3 reads CASSYNYRTGELFF. CDR3 nucleotide sequence: TGTGCCAGCAGTTATAACTACCGCACCGGGGAGCTGTTTTTT.